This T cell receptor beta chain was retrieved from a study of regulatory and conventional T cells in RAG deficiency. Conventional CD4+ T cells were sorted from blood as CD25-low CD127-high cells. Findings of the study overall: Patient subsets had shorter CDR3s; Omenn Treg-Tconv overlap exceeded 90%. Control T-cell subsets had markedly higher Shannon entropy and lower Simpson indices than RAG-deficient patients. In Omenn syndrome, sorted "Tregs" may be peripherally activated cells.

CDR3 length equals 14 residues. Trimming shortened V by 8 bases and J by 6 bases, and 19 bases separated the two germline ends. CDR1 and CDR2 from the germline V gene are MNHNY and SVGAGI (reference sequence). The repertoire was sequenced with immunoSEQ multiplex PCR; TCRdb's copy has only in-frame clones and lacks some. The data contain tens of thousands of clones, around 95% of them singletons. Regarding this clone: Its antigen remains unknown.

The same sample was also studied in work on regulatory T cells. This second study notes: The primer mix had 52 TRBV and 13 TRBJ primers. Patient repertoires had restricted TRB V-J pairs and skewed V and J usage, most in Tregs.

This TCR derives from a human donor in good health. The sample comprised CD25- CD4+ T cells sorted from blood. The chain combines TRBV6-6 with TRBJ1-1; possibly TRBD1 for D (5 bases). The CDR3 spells CASWQGVLHAEAFF. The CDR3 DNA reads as TGTGCCAGCTGGCAAGGGGTACTTCACGCTGAAGCTTTCTTT.